A selection of T cell receptor beta chains follows, all from one sample in a study of cytomegalovirus exposure and HLA in healthy donors. The table came from immunoSEQ multiplex PCR; TCRdb's copy has only in-frame clones and leaves some out. The data show over 150,000 clones, over 70% seen once. Sequences were obtained from PBMCs. These receptor sequences come from a woman aged 45-65 years in good health and CMV-seropositive. CDR3s include the opening cysteine and the closing phenylalanine or tryptophan. Each record gives: clone size, V gene, D gene, J gene, CDR3 protein, CDR3 DNA. A D gene is named only where the DNA matches it firmly. Clone size, where shown, is once, few, many, or a class for clones that have expanded.

clone_size: -; v_call: TRBV7-7; d_call: -; j_call: TRBJ2-7; cdr3_aa: CASSLYAGPYEQYF; cdr3_nt: TGTGCCAGCAGCTTATATGCGGGACCATACGAGCAGTACTTC
clone_size: -; v_call: TRBV7-6; d_call: -; j_call: TRBJ2-3; cdr3_aa: CASSLLVGGDTQYF; cdr3_nt: TGTGCCAGCAGCTTATTAGTAGGAGGAGATACGCAGTATTTT
clone_size: -; v_call: TRBV19; d_call: TRBD1; j_call: TRBJ1-3; cdr3_aa: CASRDRVGNTIYF; cdr3_nt: TGTGCCAGCCGGGACAGGGTAGGAAACACCATATATTTT
clone_size: -; v_call: TRBV10-2; d_call: TRBD1; j_call: TRBJ1-5; cdr3_aa: CASEQGAGQPQHF; cdr3_nt: TGCGCCAGCGAGCAGGGGGCGGGTCAGCCCCAGCATTTT
clone_size: -; v_call: TRBV5-5; d_call: -; j_call: TRBJ1-5; cdr3_aa: CASSPVGGQDQPQHF; cdr3_nt: TGTGCCAGCAGCCCGGTGGGGGGGCAGGATCAGCCCCAGCATTTT
clone_size: -; v_call: TRBV7-8; d_call: TRBD1; j_call: TRBJ2-3; cdr3_aa: CASSETGDRTDTQYF; cdr3_nt: TGTGCCAGCAGTGAGACAGGGGATCGCACAGATACGCAGTATTTT
clone_size: once; v_call: TRBV4-1; d_call: -; j_call: TRBJ1-1; cdr3_aa: CASSQGSTGEAFF; cdr3_nt: TGCGCCAGCAGCCAAGGTTCTACAGGTGAAGCTTTCTTT
clone_size: -; v_call: TRBV13; d_call: TRBD1; j_call: TRBJ2-6; cdr3_aa: CASSFSGQGSGANVLTF; cdr3_nt: TGTGCCAGCAGCTTTTCGGGACAGGGCTCTGGGGCCAACGTCCTGACTTTC
clone_size: -; v_call: TRBV5-4; d_call: -; j_call: TRBJ1-2; cdr3_aa: CASSLVRNYGYTF; cdr3_nt: TGTGCCAGCAGCTTGGTCAGGAACTATGGCTACACCTTC
clone_size: -; v_call: TRBV5-1; d_call: TRBD2; j_call: TRBJ2-2; cdr3_aa: CASSWTTSGAGELFF; cdr3_nt: TGCGCCAGCAGCTGGACGACTAGCGGGGCCGGGGAGCTGTTTTTT
clone_size: -; v_call: TRBV9; d_call: TRBD1; j_call: TRBJ2-6; cdr3_aa: CASTTDRGHLSGANVLTF; cdr3_nt: TGTGCCAGCACCACGGACAGGGGGCATCTCTCTGGGGCCAACGTCCTGACTTTC
clone_size: -; v_call: TRBV5-1; d_call: -; j_call: TRBJ1-4; cdr3_aa: CASSLAVGQAVEKLFF; cdr3_nt: TGCGCCAGCAGCTTGGCCGTGGGACAAGCAGTAGAAAAACTGTTTTTT
clone_size: -; v_call: TRBV5-1; d_call: -; j_call: TRBJ1-2; cdr3_aa: CASSLEQGANYGYTF; cdr3_nt: TGCGCCAGCAGCTTGGAACAGGGAGCTAACTATGGCTACACCTTC
clone_size: few; v_call: TRBV7-9; d_call: TRBD1; j_call: TRBJ2-5; cdr3_aa: CASSFGTGETQYF; cdr3_nt: TGTGCCAGCAGCTTTGGGACAGGGGAGACCCAGTACTTC
clone_size: -; v_call: TRBV6-5; d_call: TRBD2; j_call: TRBJ2-1; cdr3_aa: CASQAGGQSYNEQFF; cdr3_nt: TGTGCCAGCCAAGCGGGGGGGCAATCCTACAATGAGCAGTTCTTC
clone_size: -; v_call: TRBV7-3; d_call: -; j_call: TRBJ1-1; cdr3_aa: CASSFQVDTEAFF; cdr3_nt: TGTGCCAGCAGCTTCCAGGTTGACACTGAAGCTTTCTTT
clone_size: -; v_call: TRBV10-1; d_call: -; j_call: TRBJ2-1; cdr3_aa: CASSDGGSFDEQFF; cdr3_nt: TGCGCCAGCAGTGATGGGGGGTCCTTTGATGAGCAGTTCTTC
clone_size: -; v_call: TRBV19; d_call: TRBD1; j_call: TRBJ1-2; cdr3_aa: CASSIGAGGNYGYTF; cdr3_nt: TGTGCCAGTAGTATAGGGGCAGGGGGAAACTATGGCTACACCTTC
clone_size: once; v_call: TRBV6-5; d_call: -; j_call: TRBJ1-4; cdr3_aa: CASRKLQGWQKLFF; cdr3_nt: TGTGCCAGCAGAAAACTCCAGGGGTGGCAAAAACTGTTTTTT
clone_size: once; v_call: TRBV2; d_call: TRBD1; j_call: TRBJ2-5; cdr3_aa: CAFRGQVGETRYF; cdr3_nt: TGTGCCTTTCGCGGACAGGTGGGAGAGACCCGGTACTTC
clone_size: -; v_call: TRBV4-1; d_call: TRBD1; j_call: TRBJ2-5; cdr3_aa: CASSRTLGGQGSETQYF; cdr3_nt: TGCGCCAGCAGCCGCACCCTCGGGGGACAGGGGTCTGAGACCCAGTACTTC
clone_size: -; v_call: TRBV13; d_call: -; j_call: TRBJ2-1; cdr3_aa: CASSLWGDNEQFF; cdr3_nt: TGTGCCAGCAGCTTATGGGGGGACAATGAGCAGTTCTTC
clone_size: once; v_call: TRBV7-2; d_call: -; j_call: TRBJ1-1; cdr3_aa: CASSLVGSLTEAFF; cdr3_nt: TGTGCCAGCAGTTTAGTCGGGAGTCTCACTGAAGCTTTCTTT
clone_size: -; v_call: TRBV7-3; d_call: -; j_call: TRBJ2-3; cdr3_aa: CASSSSTVATQYF; cdr3_nt: TGTGCCAGCAGCTCCTCCACAGTTGCTACGCAGTATTTT
clone_size: -; v_call: TRBV5-1; d_call: -; j_call: TRBJ2-7; cdr3_aa: CASSSIQGSYEQYF; cdr3_nt: TGCGCCAGCAGCTCTATACAGGGCTCCTACGAGCAGTACTTC
clone_size: -; v_call: TRBV14; d_call: -; j_call: TRBJ1-6; cdr3_aa: CASSRTITSPLHF; cdr3_nt: TGTGCCAGCAGCCGGACTATTACTTCACCCCTCCACTTT
clone_size: -; v_call: TRBV5-1; d_call: -; j_call: TRBJ1-2; cdr3_aa: CASSLVSDTNYGYTF; cdr3_nt: TGCGCCAGCAGCTTGGTCTCGGACACGAATTATGGCTACACCTTC
clone_size: -; v_call: TRBV6-6; d_call: -; j_call: TRBJ1-1; cdr3_aa: CASSLQGGGTEAFF; cdr3_nt: TGTGCCAGCAGTCTACAGGGTGGAGGCACTGAAGCTTTCTTT
clone_size: -; v_call: TRBV5-4; d_call: -; j_call: TRBJ1-2; cdr3_aa: CASSPEVGYGYTF; cdr3_nt: TGTGCCAGCAGCCCGGAGGTCGGCTATGGCTACACCTTC
clone_size: -; v_call: TRBV4-1; d_call: TRBD1; j_call: TRBJ2-7; cdr3_aa: CASSVTGGPSSYEQYF; cdr3_nt: TGCGCCAGCAGCGTTACAGGGGGCCCTTCCTCCTACGAGCAGTACTTC
clone_size: few; v_call: TRBV29-1; d_call: TRBD1; j_call: TRBJ2-7; cdr3_aa: CSFRQGGYEQYF; cdr3_nt: TGCAGCTTTCGACAGGGGGGCTACGAGCAGTACTTC
clone_size: -; v_call: TRBV18; d_call: TRBD1; j_call: TRBJ2-7; cdr3_aa: CASSYRDRDEQYF; cdr3_nt: TGTGCCAGCTCATACCGGGACAGGGACGAGCAGTACTTC
clone_size: -; v_call: TRBV9; d_call: TRBD2; j_call: TRBJ2-3; cdr3_aa: CASSASGGSTDTQYF; cdr3_nt: TGTGCCAGCAGCGCGAGCGGGGGGTCCACAGATACGCAGTATTTT
clone_size: -; v_call: TRBV4-1; d_call: TRBD2; j_call: TRBJ2-5; cdr3_aa: CASSHSTLAGEETQYF; cdr3_nt: TGCGCCAGCAGCCACTCCACTCTGGCGGGGGAAGAGACCCAGTACTTC
clone_size: -; v_call: TRBV19; d_call: -; j_call: TRBJ1-4; cdr3_aa: CASCRTNEKLFF; cdr3_nt: TGTGCCAGTTGTCGAACTAATGAAAAACTGTTTTTT
clone_size: -; v_call: TRBV18; d_call: -; j_call: TRBJ1-3; cdr3_aa: CASSPIQGHSGNTIYF; cdr3_nt: TGTGCCAGCTCACCGATCCAGGGACACTCTGGAAACACCATATATTTT
clone_size: -; v_call: TRBV5-1; d_call: TRBD2; j_call: TRBJ2-1; cdr3_aa: CASSLGASGGYNEQFF; cdr3_nt: TGCGCCAGCAGCTTGGGGGCTAGCGGGGGTTACAATGAGCAGTTCTTC
clone_size: -; v_call: TRBV13; d_call: -; j_call: TRBJ1-2; cdr3_aa: CASSLQGYLYGYTF; cdr3_nt: TGTGCCAGCAGCTTACAGGGGTACCTCTATGGCTACACCTTC
clone_size: -; v_call: TRBV15; d_call: -; j_call: TRBJ1-2; cdr3_aa: CATSRDRQAYGYTF; cdr3_nt: TGTGCCACCAGCAGAGATAGACAGGCTTATGGCTACACCTTC
clone_size: -; v_call: TRBV5-1; d_call: TRBD1; j_call: TRBJ2-2; cdr3_aa: CASSSDFRDRVDSGELFF; cdr3_nt: TGCGCCAGCAGCTCCGATTTCCGGGACAGGGTGGATTCCGGGGAGCTGTTTTTT
clone_size: once; v_call: TRBV7-3; d_call: TRBD2; j_call: TRBJ2-1; cdr3_aa: CASSIGLAVYNEQFF; cdr3_nt: TGTGCCAGCAGCATCGGACTAGCGGTCTACAATGAGCAGTTCTTC
clone_size: -; v_call: TRBV7-8; d_call: TRBD2; j_call: TRBJ2-3; cdr3_aa: CASSPGLAGAFGSDTQYF; cdr3_nt: TGTGCCAGCAGCCCGGGACTAGCGGGGGCCTTCGGCTCCGATACGCAGTATTTT
clone_size: -; v_call: TRBV6-5; d_call: -; j_call: TRBJ2-4; cdr3_aa: CASSADIAKNIQYF; cdr3_nt: TGTGCCAGCAGTGCCGACATAGCCAAAAACATTCAGTACTTC
clone_size: -; v_call: TRBV6-1; d_call: -; j_call: TRBJ1-6; cdr3_aa: CASSVDPRENSPLHF; cdr3_nt: TGTGCCAGCAGTGTGGATCCCCGGGAAAATTCACCCCTCCACTTT
clone_size: -; v_call: TRBV5-1; d_call: TRBD1; j_call: TRBJ2-7; cdr3_aa: CASSTTGISYEQYF; cdr3_nt: TGCGCCAGTTCTACGACAGGGATCTCCTACGAGCAGTACTTC
clone_size: -; v_call: TRBV6-1; d_call: -; j_call: TRBJ2-3; cdr3_aa: CASTPGYGTDTQYF; cdr3_nt: TGTGCCAGCACTCCAGGCTATGGCACAGATACGCAGTATTTT
clone_size: -; v_call: TRBV7-9; d_call: TRBD2; j_call: TRBJ2-7; cdr3_aa: CASSPGTSGALSHYEQYF; cdr3_nt: TGTGCCAGCAGCCCGGGCACTAGCGGGGCCCTATCCCACTACGAGCAGTACTTC
clone_size: -; v_call: TRBV29-1; d_call: -; j_call: TRBJ1-4; cdr3_aa: CSVGNEKLFF; cdr3_nt: TGCAGCGTCGGGAATGAAAAACTGTTTTTT